A single sample is the source of the 19 T cell receptor beta chains below, sequenced in a study of shared clonotypes between healthy human individuals. Profiling relied on immunoSEQ multiplex PCR, and the TCRdb table lists in-frame clones only, not all of them. Among roughly 650,000 clones listed, about 97% were seen once. Material for sequencing was naive CD4+ T cells sorted from blood. Subset defined: CD45RA+ positively selected. These receptors all come from a woman aged 25-40 years in good health.

For this clone: Other DNA sequences in the sample encode the same CDR3. The gene calls are TRBV20-1 and TRBJ1-1; unclear D gene. Germline CDR1 DFQATT, CDR2 SNEGSKA (reference sequence). The V gene lost 6 bases and the J gene lost 5 bases, with 7 bases spanning the gap. The CDR3 loop spans 10 amino acids. CDR3 DNA sequence: TGCAGTGCCCGTAGAACTGAAGCTTTCTTT. It encodes CSARRTEAFF.

This sequence joins TRBV29-1 and TRBJ2-7; 10 bases fit TRBD2. The V gene end was trimmed by 5 bases and the J gene end by 6 bases; junction bases not matched to a gene: 13. Per the germline V gene, CDR1 is SQVTM and CDR2 is ANQGSEA. The CDR3 runs to 15 residues. CDR3 sequence reads: CSVWGVASGSSEQYF. The CDR3 nucleotides are TGCAGCGTTTGGGGAGTGGCTAGCGGGAGCTCCGAGCAGTACTTC.

This clone was picked up one time. The chain has TRBV5-1 and TRBJ2-7; D is undetermined. Germline values: CDR1 SGHRS, CDR2 YFSETQ. This CDR3 is 15 amino acids long. The V end was cut by 0 bases, the J end by 5 bases, with 15 bases between. The CDR3 DNA reads as TGCGCCAGCAGCTTGGCCGAAACCCATTTCCACGAGCAGTACTTC. Its translation: CASSLAETHFHEQYF.

This chain uses TRBV28 with TRBJ2-1, with a weak D call TRBD1 (5 bases). V was pared by 7 bases and J by 4 bases, with 8 bases between. The CDR3 runs to 12 residues. Germline CDR1 and CDR2: MDHEN and SYDVKM. The CDR3 protein is CASMGQYNEQFF. The CDR3, as DNA: TGTGCCAGCATGGGGCAGTACAATGAGCAGTTCTTC.

V and J are TRBV28 and TRBJ1-2; 10 bases line up with TRBD1. The CDR3 consists of 15 residues. The germline V gene encodes CDR1 MDHEN and CDR2 SYDVKM. After removal of 4 bases from V and 4 bases from J, the junction contained 6 bases not matched to a gene. CDR3 sequence reads: CASSSGTGVGYGYTF. The CDR3, as DNA: TGTGCCAGCAGTTCAGGGACAGGGGTCGGCTATGGCTACACCTTC.

This chain uses TRBV6-1 with TRBJ2-1; 7 bases agree with TRBD1. CDR1 MNHNS and CDR2 SASEGT come from the germline V gene. V lost 8 bases to trimming and J lost 3 bases; unmatched junction nucleotides: 7. The CDR3 spans 14 residues. CDR3 in DNA: TGTGCCAGCGCCGAGGACAGGAGCTACAATGAGCAGTTCTTC. Translation: CASAEDRSYNEQFF.

The rearrangement joins TRBV20-1 to TRBJ2-7; TRBD2 matches 8 bases. The CDR3 loop spans 11 amino acids. Germline V lookup: CDR1 DFQATT, CDR2 SNEGSKA (reference sequence). V gave up 5 bases and J gave up 7 bases; unmatched junction bases: 4. For the CDR3, the DNA is TGCAGTGCTCCACTAGCGGATGAGCAGTACTTC. Amino acid sequence: CSAPLADEQYF.

The rearrangement uses TRBV28 and TRBJ2-2, with TRBD2 matching over 8 bases. The J segment lost 3 bases and the V segment lost 4 bases, leaving 7 bases of the junction unmatched. CDR1 MDHEN and CDR2 SYDVKM come from the germline V gene. The CDR3 sequence is 16 residues long. The CDR3 nucleotides read TGTGCCAGCAGTTCGACCGGGACTAGTTACACCGGGGAGCTGTTTTTT. It specifies CASSSTGTSYTGELFF.

This rearrangement joins TRBV30 to TRBJ1-2, with TRBD1 identical over 8 bases. Germline V gene lookup returns CDR1 GTSNPN and CDR2 SVGIG (reference sequence). Unmatched junction bases numbered 9, after V lost 4 bases and J lost 8 bases. The CDR3 covers 13 residues. CDR3 DNA sequence: TGTGCCTGGACACCCGGACAGGGACTCGGCTACACCTTC. As protein: CAWTPGQGLGYTF. Looking up the rest from reference TRBV30 and TRBJ1-2 gives the full variable domain: SQTIHQWPATLVQPVGSPLSLECTVEGTSNPNLYWYRQAAGRGLQLLFYSVGIGQISSEVPQNLSASRPQDRQFILSSKKLLLSDSGFYLCAWTPGQGLGYTFGSGTRLTVV.

The rearrangement joins TRBV6-1 to TRBJ1-5; D gene uncertain. This CDR3 spans 17 amino acids. CDR1 and CDR2 (germline): MNHNS, SASEGT. V was trimmed by 2 bases and J by 0 bases, leaving 14 bases between them. CDR3 nucleotides: TGTGCCAGCAGTGAATTTATTTTGGGGAATAGCAATCAGCCCCAGCATTTT. Amino acids: CASSEFILGNSNQPQHF.

The chain employs TRBV27 and TRBJ2-1; D perhaps matches TRBD2 (5 bases). This CDR3 has 14 amino acids. Trimming removed 8 bases from V and 0 bases from J, with 11 bases in between. Germline V gives CDR1 MNHEY, CDR2 SMNVEV (reference sequence). This CDR3 is CASCPGSSYNEQFF. In DNA, the CDR3 is TGTGCCAGCTGCCCGGGGTCCTCCTACAATGAGCAGTTCTTC.

This clone was observed a few times. The chain joins TRBV19 to TRBJ1-3; unclear D gene. Germline V gene sequence: CDR1 LNHDA, CDR2 SQIVND (reference sequence). The CDR3 runs to 12 residues. The V end lost 10 bases, the J end lost 0 bases, and 7 bases lay between the germline ends. DNA for the CDR3: TGTGCCACCCTAAACTCTGGAAACACCATATATTTT. As protein: CATLNSGNTIYF.

The CDR3 loop is CSVEIGGSYNEQFF. The CDR3 nucleotides read TGCAGCGTTGAAATCGGGGGCTCCTACAATGAGCAGTTCTTC. V is TRBV29-1 and J is TRBJ2-1; possibly TRBD2 for D (6 bases). Deletions cut 2 bases from V and 0 bases from J, with 8 bases between. Germline values: CDR1 SQVTM, CDR2 ANQGSEA. This CDR3 has 14 residues.

In nucleotides, the CDR3 is TGTGCCAGTAGTATAGCAACAGGGGGGGCCGGGAACTATGGCTACACCTTC. This translates into CASSIATGGAGNYGYTF. The chain employs TRBV19 and TRBJ1-2; 8 bases map to TRBD1. Trimming removed 1 base from V and 2 bases from J; junction bases left unmatched: 9. This CDR3 region has 17 residues. Germline V gene sequence: CDR1 LNHDA, CDR2 SQIVND (reference sequence).

The CDR3 here is CASSPPSSGGQETQYF. DNA of the CDR3: TGTGCCAGCTCACCACCGTCTAGCGGGGGCCAAGAGACCCAGTACTTC. This chain uses TRBV18 with TRBJ2-5, with TRBD2 matching 10 bases. The CDR3 sequence is 16 residues long. The trim removed 0 bases at V and 1 base at J, leaving 2 bases unmatched. Germline V gene data show CDR1 as KGHSH and CDR2 as LQKENI.

V and J are TRBV9 and TRBJ2-3; D gene uncertain. CDR1 is SGDLS and CDR2 is YYNGEE in the germline V gene. V was pared by 3 bases and J by 4 bases, with 3 bases between. This CDR3 has 11 residues. The CDR3 loop is CASSEADTQYF. In DNA form, the CDR3 reads TGTGCCAGCAGCGAAGCAGATACGCAGTATTTT.

V gene TRBV6-1 combines with J gene TRBJ2-5; TRBD1 might be the D (5 bases). V lost 1 base to trimming and J lost 7 bases, with 13 bases between them. The CDR3 is made up of 14 amino acids. Germline CDR1 is MNHNS and CDR2 is SASEGT. CDR3 coding DNA: TGTGCCAGCAGTGAAGGGACAAACCTAAGGACCCAGTACTTC. Its translation is CASSEGTNLRTQYF.

V is TRBV6-6 and J is TRBJ1-4, with D unresolved. Looked up from germline, CDR1 is MNHNY and CDR2 is SVGAGI (reference sequence). This CDR3 spans 16 amino acids. V lost 0 bases to trimming and J lost 2 bases, with 10 bases between them. This chain's CDR3 is CASSYSGRGTNEKLFF. The CDR3, as DNA: TGTGCCAGCAGTTACTCCGGCAGAGGGACTAATGAAAAACTGTTTTTT.

V usage is TRBV7-9 and J usage is TRBJ2-3; 11 bases are a match to TRBD1. From germline, CDR1 is SEHNR and CDR2 FQNEAQ (reference sequence). Germline trimming cut 5 bases from V and 1 base from J; bases unmatched to any gene: 5. The CDR3 runs 16 residues. CDR3 amino acids: CASSRGTGGGTDTQYF. The CDR3 DNA sequence: TGTGCCAGCAGCCGTGGGACAGGGGGAGGCACAGATACGCAGTATTTT.